The entry below describes one TCR beta chain. The assay was immunoSEQ multiplex PCR, and TCRdb's table has in-frame clones only and misses some. The sample holds more than 150,000 clones, 80% seen once. The data stem from a study of blood T cell repertoires in COVID-19. Study-level background: Acute and convalescent COVID-19 samples came from the United States, Italy and Spain. The cDNA or gDNA used as material had been derived from T cells, B-cell-depleted T cells, or PBMCs.

V lost 3 bases, J lost 0 bases, and 6 bases lay in between. The CDR3 length is 14 residues. CDR1 is MDHEN, CDR2 SYDVKM, per germline. The chain couples TRBV28 to TRBJ1-3; D not certain. This TCR came from a man aged 55 to 70 with acute or convalescent COVID-19. The sequenced material came from peripheral blood. The CDR3 is CASSFASSGNTIYF. CDR3 DNA sequence: TGTGCCAGCAGTTTCGCGAGCTCTGGAAACACCATATATTTT.